This is a list of T cell receptor beta chains from one sample in a study of PD-L1 blockade in urothelial cancer. The table came from immunoSEQ multiplex PCR; TCRdb's copy has only in-frame clones and leaves some out. In the table there are approximately 58,000 clones, over 75% of which are singletons. Specimen: PBMCs, collected around atezolizumab (anti-PD-L1) treatment. These receptors came from a man aged 65 to 79 with urothelial cancer. CDR3s include the opening cysteine and the closing phenylalanine or tryptophan. Fields, in order: D gene, clone size, J gene, V gene, CDR3 DNA, CDR3 protein. D genes are given only for firm matches. Not every row has a clone size; where given, it reads once, few, many or a size class.

D gene: -
clone size: once
J gene: TRBJ2-7
V gene: TRBV7-9
CDR3 DNA: TGTGCCAGCAGCTTAACGGGATACGAGCAGTACTTC
CDR3 protein: CASSLTGYEQYF

D gene: TRBD2
clone size: -
J gene: TRBJ2-7
V gene: TRBV6-5
CDR3 DNA: TGTGCCAGCAGTTACCCGACTAGCGGGTTCTACGAGCAGTACTTC
CDR3 protein: CASSYPTSGFYEQYF

D gene: -
clone size: few
J gene: TRBJ1-4
V gene: TRBV5-1
CDR3 DNA: TGCGCCAGCAGCTTGGAGGGGGATCGTGAAAAACTGTTTTTT
CDR3 protein: CASSLEGDREKLFF

D gene: TRBD2
clone size: -
J gene: TRBJ2-1
V gene: TRBV4-1
CDR3 DNA: TGCGCCAGCAGCTCTCGGGAGGCCAACTACAATGAGCAGTTCTTC
CDR3 protein: CASSSREANYNEQFF

D gene: TRBD1
clone size: -
J gene: TRBJ1-4
V gene: TRBV6-5
CDR3 DNA: TGTGCCAGCAGTCCGACAGGGGCAACTAATGAAAAACTGTTTTTT
CDR3 protein: CASSPTGATNEKLFF

D gene: -
clone size: -
J gene: TRBJ1-4
V gene: TRBV18
CDR3 DNA: TGTGCCAGCTCACCAAACCCTGAACCGGGGGAAAAACTGTTTTTT
CDR3 protein: CASSPNPEPGEKLFF

D gene: -
clone size: -
J gene: TRBJ2-1
V gene: TRBV9
CDR3 DNA: TGTGCCAGCAGCCCCACTCCGTACAATGAGCAGTTCTTC
CDR3 protein: CASSPTPYNEQFF

D gene: -
clone size: -
J gene: TRBJ2-5
V gene: TRBV7-2
CDR3 DNA: TGTGCCAGCAGCTTAATTCGGGGTGTCCAAGAGACCCAGTACTTC
CDR3 protein: CASSLIRGVQETQYF

D gene: TRBD1
clone size: -
J gene: TRBJ1-2
V gene: TRBV27
CDR3 DNA: TGTGCCAGCCGGACCGGACAGGGAACCCACACCTTC
CDR3 protein: CASRTGQGTHTF

D gene: TRBD2
clone size: -
J gene: TRBJ2-1
V gene: TRBV7-3
CDR3 DNA: TGTGCCAGCAGCTTATCCAGCGGGAGCTTCCATGAGCAGTTCTTC
CDR3 protein: CASSLSSGSFHEQFF

D gene: TRBD2
clone size: -
J gene: TRBJ2-7
V gene: TRBV11-2
CDR3 DNA: TGTGCCAGCAGCCCTTGGACTAGCAGGAGGCTCGAGCAGTACTTC
CDR3 protein: CASSPWTSRRLEQYF

D gene: -
clone size: -
J gene: TRBJ1-1
V gene: TRBV27
CDR3 DNA: TGTGCCAGCAGTTTGGGTGGCGGTATCACCATGAACACTGAAGCTTTCTTT
CDR3 protein: CASSLGGGITMNTEAFF

D gene: -
clone size: -
J gene: TRBJ2-2
V gene: TRBV4-2
CDR3 DNA: TGTGCCAGCAGCCAAGATGAGGGGGACACCGGGGAGCTGTTTTTT
CDR3 protein: CASSQDEGDTGELFF

D gene: TRBD2
clone size: -
J gene: TRBJ2-1
V gene: TRBV9
CDR3 DNA: TGTGCCAGCAGCGTAGAGACGGCTAGCGGGGAGCAGTTCTTC
CDR3 protein: CASSVETASGEQFF

D gene: -
clone size: -
J gene: TRBJ1-5
V gene: TRBV4-1
CDR3 DNA: TGCGCCAGCAGCCCCTATGACTCCCGCTATAGCAATCAGCCCCAGCATTTT
CDR3 protein: CASSPYDSRYSNQPQHF

D gene: -
clone size: -
J gene: TRBJ1-1
V gene: TRBV9
CDR3 DNA: TGTGCCAGCAGCGTAGGCTCCAGGGTCAACACTGAAGCTTTCTTT
CDR3 protein: CASSVGSRVNTEAFF

D gene: -
clone size: few
J gene: TRBJ2-1
V gene: TRBV6-5
CDR3 DNA: TGTGCCAGCAGTCTAACAGGTTTCTACAATGAGCAGTTCTTC
CDR3 protein: CASSLTGFYNEQFF

D gene: -
clone size: -
J gene: TRBJ2-5
V gene: TRBV29-1
CDR3 DNA: TGCAGCGTTGGCGAACCGGGACACCTGTACCAAGAGACCCAGTACTTC
CDR3 protein: CSVGEPGHLYQETQYF

D gene: -
clone size: few
J gene: TRBJ2-1
V gene: TRBV7-3
CDR3 DNA: TGTGCCAGCAGCTTAAGAGATAGGACAGCCTACAATGAGCAGTTCTTC
CDR3 protein: CASSLRDRTAYNEQFF

D gene: TRBD1
clone size: -
J gene: TRBJ2-4
V gene: TRBV9
CDR3 DNA: TGTGCCAGCAGCGGGACAGGGTCCGCAAACATTCAGTACTTC
CDR3 protein: CASSGTGSANIQYF

D gene: TRBD1
clone size: -
J gene: TRBJ2-3
V gene: TRBV28
CDR3 DNA: TGTGCCAGCAGCGAGGGACAGGGGCACATATTGGATACGCAGTATTTT
CDR3 protein: CASSEGQGHILDTQYF

D gene: -
clone size: -
J gene: TRBJ1-1
V gene: TRBV28
CDR3 DNA: TGTGCCAGCAGTTCTTACGGGTTCCAGAACACTGAAGCTTTCTTT
CDR3 protein: CASSSYGFQNTEAFF

D gene: -
clone size: few
J gene: TRBJ2-3
V gene: TRBV29-1
CDR3 DNA: TGCAGCGTTTGCCAGGGGAACACAGATACGCAGTATTTT
CDR3 protein: CSVCQGNTDTQYF

D gene: TRBD1
clone size: -
J gene: TRBJ2-1
V gene: TRBV9
CDR3 DNA: TGTGCCAGCAGCGTACAGACAGGGGGATCCTACAATGAGCAGTTCTTC
CDR3 protein: CASSVQTGGSYNEQFF

D gene: -
clone size: few
J gene: TRBJ1-1
V gene: TRBV18
CDR3 DNA: TGTGCCAGCTCACCACTCTCGAACACTGAAGCTTTCTTT
CDR3 protein: CASSPLSNTEAFF

D gene: TRBD2
clone size: -
J gene: TRBJ2-1
V gene: TRBV10-3
CDR3 DNA: TGTGCCATCAGTGACTTGGGACTAGCGGTGTACAATGAGCAGTTCTTC
CDR3 protein: CAISDLGLAVYNEQFF

D gene: -
clone size: -
J gene: TRBJ1-2
V gene: TRBV7-8
CDR3 DNA: TGTGCCAGCAGCTTAACAGGGTTTAAACACTATGGCTACACCTTC
CDR3 protein: CASSLTGFKHYGYTF

D gene: TRBD1
clone size: -
J gene: TRBJ1-2
V gene: TRBV9
CDR3 DNA: TGTGCCAGCACCCCCGGGGACAGCTATGGCTACACCTTC
CDR3 protein: CASTPGDSYGYTF

D gene: -
clone size: -
J gene: TRBJ2-7
V gene: TRBV7-9
CDR3 DNA: TGTGCCAGCAGCTTAGCCCAGGGTGGAGAGCAGTACTTC
CDR3 protein: CASSLAQGGEQYF

D gene: -
clone size: -
J gene: TRBJ2-7
V gene: TRBV11-2
CDR3 DNA: TGTGCCAGCAGCTTAGATTTGGGAGCTTACGAGCAGTACTTC
CDR3 protein: CASSLDLGAYEQYF

D gene: TRBD2
clone size: -
J gene: TRBJ2-3
V gene: TRBV10-1
CDR3 DNA: TGCGCCAGCAGTGAACTAGCGGGAAGCACAGATACGCAGTATTTT
CDR3 protein: CASSELAGSTDTQYF

D gene: TRBD2
clone size: -
J gene: TRBJ2-1
V gene: TRBV4-2
CDR3 DNA: TGTGCCAGCAGCCAATCGACTAGCGGAGTAAATGAGCAGTTCTTC
CDR3 protein: CASSQSTSGVNEQFF

D gene: -
clone size: -
J gene: TRBJ2-3
V gene: TRBV30
CDR3 DNA: TGTGCCTGGAGCCCAAACAGGGTCCGGGCAGATACGCAGTATTTT
CDR3 protein: CAWSPNRVRADTQYF

D gene: TRBD2
clone size: -
J gene: TRBJ2-7
V gene: TRBV7-8
CDR3 DNA: TGTGCCAGCAGCTCCCCCCGACTAGCGCGAGGCGAGCAGTACTTC
CDR3 protein: CASSSPRLARGEQYF

D gene: -
clone size: -
J gene: TRBJ2-7
V gene: TRBV28
CDR3 DNA: TGTGCCAGCCTTCCGGCCAGGGTAGTCTACGAGCAGTACTTC
CDR3 protein: CASLPARVVYEQYF

D gene: TRBD1
clone size: -
J gene: TRBJ1-2
V gene: TRBV27
CDR3 DNA: TGTGCCAGCAGTCGGTACAGGGGGCGAAACTATGGCTACACCTTC
CDR3 protein: CASSRYRGRNYGYTF

D gene: TRBD2
clone size: -
J gene: TRBJ2-5
V gene: TRBV9
CDR3 DNA: TGTGCCAGCAGCTCAGGACTAGCGGGAGAGGAGACCCAGTACTTC
CDR3 protein: CASSSGLAGEETQYF

D gene: -
clone size: -
J gene: TRBJ1-1
V gene: TRBV6-5
CDR3 DNA: TGTGCCAGCAGCAGGGCGAACACTGAAGCTTTCTTT
CDR3 protein: CASSRANTEAFF

D gene: TRBD1
clone size: -
J gene: TRBJ1-2
V gene: TRBV5-4
CDR3 DNA: TGTGCCAGCAGCGCACAGGGGGTGGATGGCGGCTACACCTTC
CDR3 protein: CASSAQGVDGGYTF

D gene: TRBD2
clone size: -
J gene: TRBJ2-3
V gene: TRBV19
CDR3 DNA: TGTGCCAGTACGAGCGGGAGTAGCACAGATACGCAGTATTTT
CDR3 protein: CASTSGSSTDTQYF

D gene: TRBD1
clone size: -
J gene: TRBJ2-3
V gene: TRBV25-1
CDR3 DNA: TGTGCCAGCAGTCCGCGGACAGGGGGCACAGATACGCAGTATTTT
CDR3 protein: CASSPRTGGTDTQYF

D gene: -
clone size: -
J gene: TRBJ1-1
V gene: TRBV6-1
CDR3 DNA: TGTGCCAGCTTTCCTAGGGAGGGTCGGACTGAAGCTTTCTTT
CDR3 protein: CASFPREGRTEAFF

D gene: TRBD2
clone size: -
J gene: TRBJ2-1
V gene: TRBV9
CDR3 DNA: TGTGCCAGCAGCCCTACTAGCGGCTCCTACAATGAGCAGTTCTTC
CDR3 protein: CASSPTSGSYNEQFF

D gene: -
clone size: -
J gene: TRBJ2-3
V gene: TRBV2
CDR3 DNA: TGTGCCAGCAGTGAAGGTGGCGGCCTAGGTCCGTATTTT
CDR3 protein: CASSEGGGLGPYF

D gene: TRBD2
clone size: -
J gene: TRBJ2-1
V gene: TRBV5-6
CDR3 DNA: TGTGCCAGCAGCTTGGTACTAGCGGATTATAATGAGCAGTTCTTC
CDR3 protein: CASSLVLADYNEQFF